Below, 3 T cell receptor beta chains from the same sample are listed, as sequenced in a study of shared clonotypes between healthy human individuals. Method: immunoSEQ multiplex PCR; TCRdb's copy keeps in-frame clones and lacks some. This sample yields around 2.1 million clones, of which 93% are seen a single time; 1.7% belongs to the top ten. Naive CD8 cells comprised CD45RO-negative, CCR7-positively selected cells, excluding terminally differentiated effector memory CD45RA+ cells. Sequenced input: naive CD8+ T cells from PBMCs. Every receptor here comes from a man aged 18 to 29 in good health. Some clones in this sample may be carry-over from other donors' samples.

This CDR3 is CASSMSRSAGNTIYF. In DNA form, the CDR3 reads TGTGCCAGTAGTATGTCCAGGTCTGCTGGAAACACCATATATTTT. The gene calls are TRBV19 and TRBJ1-3; D is uncertain. Germline V lookup: CDR1 LNHDA, CDR2 SQIVND (reference sequence). The CDR3 contains 15 residues. Trimming pared 3 bases from V and 2 bases from J, leaving 11 bases between.

V gene TRBV9 combines with J gene TRBJ2-7; a weak D match, TRBD1 (5 bases). The V gene lost 0 bases and the J gene lost 0 bases, with 10 bases spanning the gap. The germline gives CDR1 SGDLS, CDR2 YYNGEE. The CDR3 spans 15 residues. Here the CDR3 DNA reads TGTGCCAGCAGCGTAGATATAGGACACTCCTACGAGCAGTACTTC. Amino acid sequence: CASSVDIGHSYEQYF.

The chain combines TRBV9 with TRBJ1-3; the D gene is possibly TRBD1 (5 bases). Trimming left V 3 bases short and J 8 bases short, with 18 bases between. This CDR3 spans 15 amino acids. Germline V gene data show CDR1 as SGDLS and CDR2 as YYNGEE. CDR3 residues: CASSAGTSRKDTIYF. The CDR3 region has the DNA TGTGCCAGCAGCGCAGGGACTTCAAGAAAAGACACCATATATTTT.